This T cell receptor beta chain emerged from a study of radiation and T cells in renal cell carcinoma. The time point was: blood 4 weeks post-SBRT, at nephrectomy. Stated treatment: 15 Gy SBRT to primary tumor, nephrectomy 4 weeks later. Measured with immunoSEQ multiplex PCR; TCRdb has only the in-frame clones, and not every one. The table has about 86,000 clones, about 82% seen once. The CDR3 contains 15 residues. Germline V CDR1 and CDR2: SGHAT, FQNNGV. The V end was cut by 1 base, the J end by 9 bases, with 18 bases between. The TCR sequence derives from a man aged 45-60 years with renal cell carcinoma. Material: blood, obtained from a patient whose treatment included radiotherapy and nephrectomy. The chain has TRBV11-2 and TRBJ1-1, with D unresolved. The CDR3 nucleotides are TGTGCCAGCAGCTTAGCCCCAGGCGCCGGGAATAAAGCTTTCTTT. Translation: CASSLAPGAGNKAFF.